This entry lists 32 T cell receptor beta chains sequenced from one sample in a study of control samples from healthy donors and cancer patients. Measured with immunoSEQ multiplex PCR; TCRdb has only the in-frame clones, and not every one. The table has 90,000 to 130,000 clones, about 80% seen once. Material: blood. These receptors were collected from a man in his late teens or twenties in good health.

The rearrangement joins TRBV9 to TRBJ2-6; D possibly corresponds to TRBD1 (5 bases). V was clipped by 10 bases and J by 1 base, with 18 bases between them. The CDR3 runs 16 residues. The germline V gene has CDR1 SGDLS and CDR2 YYNGEE. This chain's CDR3 is CASSQGAGSGANVLTF. The DNA of the CDR3 is TGTGCCTCTTCGCAGGGTGCCGGTTCTGGGGCCAACGTCCTGACTTTC.

This clone showed up just once. This rearrangement joins TRBV7-9 to TRBJ2-2; perhaps TRBD2 as D (6 bases). Trimming cost V 1 base and J 4 bases, with 10 bases left between them. This CDR3 has 15 residues. Germline lookup yields CDR1 SEHNR and CDR2 FQNEAQ (reference sequence). The CDR3 loop reads CASSLGLVSTGELFF. The CDR3 DNA is TGTGCCAGCAGCTTAGGACTAGTTAGCACCGGGGAGCTGTTTTTT.

This chain joins TRBV28 and TRBJ1-2, with 9 bases fitting TRBD1. The CDR3 is 16 amino acids. Germline lookup yields CDR1 MDHEN and CDR2 SYDVKM. The V gene end was trimmed by 5 bases and the J gene end by 2 bases; junction bases not matched to a gene: 9. CDR3 coding DNA: TGTGCCAGCAGTCCGCCCCGGACAGGGGCGAACTATGGCTACACCTTC. Residues: CASSPPRTGANYGYTF.

V usage is TRBV15 and J usage is TRBJ1-2; tentatively, D is TRBD1 (5 bases). Germline V CDR1 and CDR2: LNHNV, YYDKDF (reference sequence). The V gene lost 0 bases and the J gene lost 3 bases, with 14 bases spanning the gap. This CDR3 region has 16 residues. The chain's CDR3 is CATSRDSLRGDYGYTF. The CDR3 DNA follows: TGTGCCACCAGCAGAGATTCATTACGGGGGGACTATGGCTACACCTTC.

The chain recombines TRBV6-6 with TRBJ2-5, with D unresolved. Trimming stripped 3 bases from V and 5 bases from J, with 7 bases between. The CDR3 loop spans 12 amino acids. The V gene's germline CDR1 is MNHNY and CDR2 SVGAGI (reference sequence). The DNA of the CDR3 is TGTGCCAGCAGTTATTCGTGGGAGACCCAGTACTTC. Translation: CASSYSWETQYF.

The genes are TRBV28 and TRBJ1-1, with D hard to call. Germline V CDR1 and CDR2: MDHEN, SYDVKM. The CDR3 extends over 15 amino acids. V was shortened by 6 bases and J by 4 bases, with 18 bases between the two germline ends. The CDR3 reads CASSQITGSRTEAFF. Written as DNA, the CDR3 is TGTGCCAGCAGCCAAATCACCGGGTCCCGCACTGAAGCTTTCTTT. Complete variable domain (other parts from reference TRBV28 and TRBJ1-1): DVKVTQSSRYLVKRTGEKVFLECVQDMDHENMFWYRQDPGLGLRLIYFSYDVKMKEKGDIPEGYSVSREKKERFSLILESASTNQTSMYLCASSQITGSRTEAFFGQGTRLTVV.

This chain uses TRBV5-1 with TRBJ2-1, with 12 bases matching TRBD2. The CDR3 spans 15 residues. CDR1 SGHRS and CDR2 YFSETQ come from the germline V gene. V trimming: 4 bases; J trimming: 5 bases; junction bases outside the gene matches: 4. CDR3 protein: CASSLGTSGHNEQFF. CDR3 in DNA: TGCGCCAGCAGCCTCGGGACTAGCGGGCACAATGAGCAGTTCTTC.

The chain uses TRBV6-2 or TRBV6-3 and TRBJ1-5, with D possibly TRBD1 on 6 matching bases. Trimming took off 2 bases at V and 3 bases at J, with 11 bases between the two ends. This CDR3 spans 15 amino acids. Germline values: CDR1 MNHEY, CDR2 SVGEGT. CDR3 sequence reads: CASSYGTSPNQPQHF. In DNA, the CDR3 is TGTGCCAGCAGTTACGGGACATCCCCCAATCAGCCCCAGCATTTT.

The chain couples TRBV7-2 to TRBJ2-2, with 8 bases aligning to TRBD2. The CDR3 runs to 15 residues. Germline trimming cut 7 bases from V and 4 bases from J; bases unmatched to any gene: 8. Per germline, CDR1 SGHTA and CDR2 FQGNSA. This CDR3 reads CASNGGGGPTGELFF. The CDR3 coding sequence is TGTGCCAGCAACGGAGGCGGGGGGCCCACCGGGGAGCTGTTTTTT.

The rearrangement uses TRBV13 and TRBJ1-2; the match to TRBD1 covers 7 bases. In germline, CDR1 is PRHDT, CDR2 FYEKMQ (reference sequence). The CDR3 loop spans 13 amino acids. J was trimmed by 6 bases and V by 1 base; bases with no gene match: 2. The CDR3 loop is CASSLEGANGYTF. The DNA for the CDR3 is TGTGCCAGCAGCTTAGAGGGGGCGAATGGCTACACCTTC.

This clone has a handful of counts. This chain joins TRBV28 and TRBJ1-6, with unresolved D. Germline CDR1 reads MDHEN; CDR2 reads SYDVKM. The V end lost 6 bases, the J end lost 4 bases, and 16 bases lay between the germline ends. This CDR3 region has 16 residues. The CDR3 loop is CASRSSGGPYNSPLHF. DNA for the CDR3: TGTGCCAGCAGGAGCTCCGGAGGACCATATAATTCACCCCTCCACTTT.

The table lists this clone with a count of one. V gene TRBV5-4 combines with J gene TRBJ2-1; the D gene is possibly TRBD2 (5 bases). The CDR3 loop spans 15 amino acids. Germline V gene sequence: CDR1 SGHNT, CDR2 YYREEE (reference sequence). V lost 6 bases and J 2 bases, leaving 15 bases between the germline ends. The CDR3 loop reads CASKPREVTYNEQFF. CDR3 DNA: TGTGCCAGCAAGCCCCGGGAAGTAACCTACAATGAGCAGTTCTTC.

The V and J genes are TRBV19 and TRBJ1-1; 7 bases agree with TRBD1. The CDR3 is 15 residues long. Germline V lookup: CDR1 LNHDA, CDR2 SQIVND (reference sequence). With 6 bases clipped from V and 5 bases from J, the junction kept 12 bases outside the gene matches. CDR3 loop: CASSSPGTELTEAFF. In DNA, the CDR3 is TGTGCCAGTAGCTCCCCTGGGACAGAATTAACTGAAGCTTTCTTT.

To note about this clone: In the same sample, other DNA sequences code for this CDR3. The rearrangement joins TRBV9 to TRBJ2-4, with D unresolved. Trimming left V 0 bases short and J 1 base short, with 2 bases between. The CDR3 covers 13 residues. Germline V gives CDR1 SGDLS, CDR2 YYNGEE. CDR3 sequence (DNA): TGTGCCAGCAGCGTAGGGGCCAAAAACATTCAGTACTTC. It codes for CASSVGAKNIQYF.

The chain combines TRBV6-4 with TRBJ2-1; 12 nucleotides agree with TRBD2. Looked up from germline, CDR1 is MRHNA and CDR2 is SNTAGT. CDR3 length: 16 residues. Losses at the gene ends were 4 bases for V and 5 bases for J; bases not matched to a gene: 6. The CDR3 here is CASSGSSGGDHNEQFF. In nucleotides, the CDR3 is TGTGCCAGCAGTGGCTCTAGCGGGGGGGATCACAATGAGCAGTTCTTC.

V usage is TRBV9 and J usage is TRBJ2-1; a weak D match, TRBD2 (5 bases). The CDR3 totals 16 residues. The germline V gene encodes CDR1 SGDLS and CDR2 YYNGEE. The V end was cut by 0 bases, the J end by 6 bases, with 16 bases between. CDR3 sequence reads: CASSVGGTRALNEQFF. CDR3 DNA: TGTGCCAGCAGCGTAGGCGGAACTAGGGCCCTCAATGAGCAGTTCTTC.

The chain has TRBV27 and TRBJ2-3; no clear D. CDR1 MNHEY and CDR2 SMNVEV come from the germline V gene (reference sequence). The CDR3 consists of 16 residues. V lost 3 bases and J 1 base, leaving 14 bases between the germline ends. CDR3 loop: CASSFIAFAGTDTQYF. CDR3 bases: TGTGCCAGCAGTTTTATAGCCTTCGCCGGCACAGATACGCAGTATTTT.

The gene calls are TRBV11-2 and TRBJ1-4; unclear D gene. Between the trimmed V and J ends, which lost 0 bases and 7 bases, there was a span of 21 bases. The CDR3 is 18 residues long. Germline CDR1 and CDR2: SGHAT and FQNNGV. In nucleotides, the CDR3 is TGTGCCAGCAGCTTAGATTTTTCGGGTGTGGGGATTCGTGAAAAACTGTTTTTT. Its translation is CASSLDFSGVGIREKLFF. The full variable domain, rest sourced from reference TRBV11-2 and TRBJ1-4, is EAGVAQSPRYKIIEKRQSVAFWCNPISGHATLYWYQQILGQGPKLLIQFQNNGVVDDSQLPKDRFSAERLKGVDSTLKIQPAKLEDSAVYLCASSLDFSGVGIREKLFFGSGTQLSVL.

The chain has TRBV2 and TRBJ2-7, with no clear D. Trimming shortened V by 3 bases and J by 1 base, and 7 bases separated the two germline ends. Germline assignment: CDR1 SNHLY and CDR2 FYNNEI. The CDR3 loop spans 13 amino acids. The CDR3 region is CASSDYNSYEQYV. The DNA of the CDR3 is TGTGCCAGCAGTGATTATAATTCCTACGAGCAGTACGTC.

The chain uses TRBV7-8 and TRBJ1-3; D is possibly TRBD1 (5 bases). CDR1 and CDR2 (germline): SGHVS, FQNEAQ. Trimming stripped 6 bases from V and 0 bases from J, with 12 bases between. The CDR3 contains 15 residues. CDR3 in amino acids: CASRPDTFSGNTIYF. In DNA form, the CDR3 reads TGTGCCAGCAGGCCGGACACCTTCTCTGGAAACACCATATATTTT.

This clone was seen more than once but under ten times. This sequence joins TRBV6-5 and TRBJ2-5; D remains ambiguous. Germline CDR1 MNHEY, CDR2 SVGAGI. The germline V and J ends were trimmed by 5 bases and 2 bases, with 9 bases remaining between them. CDR3 length: 13 residues. In DNA, the CDR3 is TGTGCCAGCAGTAGAGAGATACAAGAGACCCAGTACTTC. It translates to CASSREIQETQYF.

The V call is TRBV7-2, the J call TRBJ2-3; 8 positions agree with TRBD2. The V gene's germline CDR1 is SGHTA and CDR2 FQGNSA. The CDR3 has 18 amino acids. V shed 5 bases and J 2 bases; nucleotides not matched to a gene: 15. For the CDR3, the DNA is TGTGCCAGCAGCCGTTGGGGCGGGGGGAATACCCTCACAGATACGCAGTATTTT. Amino acid sequence: CASSRWGGGNTLTDTQYF.

V is TRBV6-5 and J is TRBJ1-4; tentatively, D is TRBD1 (5 bases). CDR3 size: 15 residues. V lost 2 bases to trimming and J lost 7 bases, with 14 bases between them. Looked up from germline, CDR1 is MNHEY and CDR2 is SVGAGI. The CDR3 loop is CASSYERGAGEKLFF. The CDR3 coding sequence is TGTGCCAGCAGTTACGAGAGGGGCGCGGGTGAAAAACTGTTTTTT.

This clone was counted only a few times. The rearrangement joins TRBV25-1 to TRBJ2-5; 7 bases match TRBD2. CDR3 length: 14 residues. Germline loops: CDR1 MGHDK, CDR2 SYGVNS. V lost 1 base and J lost 1; bases outside the gene matches: 0. Here the CDR3 DNA reads TGTGCCAGCAGTGAATCGGGGGGCCAAGAGACCCAGTACTTC. Its protein product is CASSESGGQETQYF.

The chain joins TRBV19 to TRBJ2-5, with TRBD2 as a possible D gene (5 bases). Trimming shortened V by 1 base and J by 7 bases, and 13 bases separated the two germline ends. The length of the CDR3 is 14 residues. Looked up from germline, CDR1 is LNHDA and CDR2 is SQIVND (reference sequence). CDR3 in DNA: TGTGCCAGTAGTATAGGGACTCGCTTAGGGACCCAGTACTTC. It codes for CASSIGTRLGTQYF.

The rearrangement links TRBV5-8 to TRBJ1-6; D gene ambiguous. The germline V gene has CDR1 SGHTS and CDR2 YDEGEE. The CDR3 totals 16 residues. V was cut by 4 bases and J by 7 bases, with 18 bases left in between. The CDR3 region has the DNA TGTGCCAGCAGCGAGATTTCAAAAACCATCAATTCACCCCTCCACTTT. It translates to CASSEISKTINSPLHF.

This chain connects TRBV28 to TRBJ2-3; weak D call: TRBD2 (6 bases). Germline V gives CDR1 MDHEN, CDR2 SYDVKM. V lost 1 base and J lost 4, with 27 bases in between. The CDR3 totals 20 residues. CDR3 loop: CASSLLALRGGSRGADTQYF. For the CDR3, the DNA is TGTGCCAGCAGTTTATTAGCTCTTAGAGGAGGGAGTAGAGGGGCAGATACGCAGTATTTT.

The genes are TRBV27 and TRBJ2-7; 8 nucleotides line up with TRBD1. In germline, CDR1 is MNHEY, CDR2 SMNVEV (reference sequence). The CDR3 is 14 residues long. The V segment lost 0 bases and the J segment 5 bases; nucleotides outside the gene matches: 3. The CDR3: CASSLSRTGHEQYF. CDR3 in DNA: TGTGCCAGCAGTTTATCTCGGACAGGGCACGAGCAGTACTTC.

The chain carries TRBV11-3 and TRBJ2-1; D is perhaps TRBD1 or TRBD2 (5 bases each). Germline assignment: CDR1 SGHNT and CDR2 YENEEA. V lost 5 bases and J 9 bases, leaving 23 bases between the germline ends. This CDR3 contains 16 residues. The CDR3: CASSTDGTLGKGEQFF. The CDR3 DNA is TGTGCCAGCAGCACCGACGGGACCTTGGGAAAAGGTGAGCAGTTCTTC.

In DNA form, the CDR3 reads TGCAGTGCTAGTGCAGGGGTCGGCAATCAGCCCCAGCATTTT. Protein: CSASAGVGNQPQHF. The chain carries TRBV20-1 and TRBJ1-5, with D perhaps matching TRBD1 (6 bases). The CDR3 sequence is 14 residues long. Germline CDR1 and CDR2: DFQATT and SNEGSKA (reference sequence). Trimming cost V 3 bases and J 2 bases, with 11 bases left between them.

This clone was recorded only once. The chain is built from TRBV5-1 and TRBJ2-2, with 9 bases that match TRBD1. Per germline, CDR1 SGHRS and CDR2 YFSETQ. The CDR3 extends over 14 amino acids. The V and J ends lost 7 bases and 6 bases, in that order; junction bases with no gene match: 7. CDR3 in amino acids: CASFGGTGPGELFF. CDR3 in DNA: TGCGCCAGCTTTGGGGGGACAGGGCCCGGGGAGCTGTTTTTT.

The rearrangement joins TRBV18 to TRBJ2-5; D gene uncertain. This CDR3 is built from 14 residues. Germline values: CDR1 KGHSH, CDR2 LQKENI. Trimming left V 5 bases short and J 5 bases short, with 15 bases between. CDR3 in DNA: TGTGCCAGCTCATCCTCATTCCTAGGGGAGACCCAGTACTTC. This translates into CASSSSFLGETQYF.